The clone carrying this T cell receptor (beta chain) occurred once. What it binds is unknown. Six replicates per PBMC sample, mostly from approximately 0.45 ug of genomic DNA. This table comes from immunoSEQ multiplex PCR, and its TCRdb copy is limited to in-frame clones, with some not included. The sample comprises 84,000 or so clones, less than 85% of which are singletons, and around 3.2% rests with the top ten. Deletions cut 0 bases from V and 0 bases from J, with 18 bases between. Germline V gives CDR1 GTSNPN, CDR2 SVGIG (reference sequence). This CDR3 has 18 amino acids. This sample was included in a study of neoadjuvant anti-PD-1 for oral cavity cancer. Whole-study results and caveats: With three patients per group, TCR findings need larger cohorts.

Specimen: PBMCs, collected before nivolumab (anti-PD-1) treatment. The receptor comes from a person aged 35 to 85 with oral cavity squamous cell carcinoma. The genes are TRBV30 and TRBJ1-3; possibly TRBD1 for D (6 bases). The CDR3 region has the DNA TGTGCCTGGAGTGTATTCCTGGACAGTGCAGTCTCTGGAAACACCATATATTTT. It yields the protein CAWSVFLDSAVSGNTIYF.